One and the same sample provided the 24 T cell receptor beta chains below, sequenced in a study of blood T cell repertoires in COVID-19 (dated by TCRdb to the early 2020s). Library construction relied on the immunoSEQ multiplex PCR assay. Not all clones reach the TCRdb copy of this immuneACCESS table, which keeps in-frame sequences only. Checked studies attribute under half of the gap to unresolved V genes and leave the rest unexplained. The sample table shows roughly 100,000 clones, and 70% to 90% are seen once. The ten largest clones represent 3% to 3.5% of the sample. The source material was peripheral blood. These receptors were obtained from a man aged 45-60 years in a cohort sampled during active COVID-19.

This clone came up a few times. The genes are TRBV1 and TRBJ2-3; the DNA was not used to check the table's D call, TRBD2. TRBV1 is a listed pseudogene. This CDR3 comprises 21 residues. The CDR3 region is CTSSQGTSTSGGRYSTDTQYF. CDR3 coding DNA: TGCACCAGCAGCCAAGGGACTTCAACTAGCGGGGGCCGATATAGCACAGATACGCAGTATTTT.

The V gene is TRBV27, the J gene TRBJ2-3, with D tentatively TRBD1 (5 bases). With 2 bases removed from V and 2 bases from J, the gap between germline ends came to 11 bases. Germline loops: CDR1 MNHEY, CDR2 SMNVEV (reference sequence). This CDR3 is built from 15 residues. The CDR3 bases are TGTGCCAGCAGTTTAAAGGGGAATCCCACAGATACGCAGTATTTT. It is translated as CASSLKGNPTDTQYF.

The chain carries TRBV5-1 and TRBJ2-5; 7 bases fit TRBD1. Germline CDR1 reads SGHRS; CDR2 reads YFSETQ. This CDR3 has 15 amino acids. Trimming took 0 bases from V and 1 from J; bases not matched to a gene: 3. In nucleotides, the CDR3 is TGCGCCAGCAGCTTGGCGGGACAGACCCAAGAGACCCAGTACTTC. The encoded protein is CASSLAGQTQETQYF.

The gene calls are TRBV4-1 and TRBJ2-1, with 8 bases fitting TRBD1. CDR3 size: 16 residues. Losses at the gene ends were 0 bases for V and 6 bases for J; bases not matched to a gene: 7. Germline assignment: CDR1 MGHRA and CDR2 YSYEKL. The CDR3 nucleotides read TGCGCCAGCAGCCAAGACGGCCAGGGGGCGCCCAATGAGCAGTTCTTC. Translation: CASSQDGQGAPNEQFF.

The chain recombines TRBV4-3 with TRBJ1-5; D unresolved. The CDR3 is 16 residues long. Germline loops: CDR1 LGHNA, CDR2 YSLEER. V was trimmed by 0 bases and J by 0 bases, leaving 9 bases between them. CDR3 amino acids: CASSQEAAYSNQPQHF. The CDR3 region has the DNA TGCGCCAGCAGCCAAGAAGCCGCATATAGCAATCAGCCCCAGCATTTT.

V is TRBV28 and J is TRBJ1-2; possibly TRBD1 for D (5 bases). Looked up from germline, CDR1 is MDHEN and CDR2 is SYDVKM. This CDR3 region has 16 residues. Trimming pared 6 bases from V and 2 bases from J, leaving 19 bases between. The CDR3 nucleotides read TGTGCCAGCAGGAAAAGCACAGGTAGACCAAACTATGGCTACACCTTC. Amino acid sequence: CASRKSTGRPNYGYTF.

V is TRBV7-8 and J is TRBJ2-7, with D possibly TRBD2 on 7 matching bases. The CDR3 sequence is 17 residues long. From germline, CDR1 is SGHVS and CDR2 FQNEAQ. The V and J ends lost 2 bases and 5 bases respectively, with 22 bases between them. The CDR3 DNA is TGTGCCAGCAGCTTACGGGCGCCGGGGGGCCGCCGCGACGAGCAGTACTTC. As protein: CASSLRAPGGRRDEQYF.

This clone was counted between two and nine times. The chain couples TRBV19 to TRBJ2-7; possible D gene TRBD2, 6 bases. CDR1 is LNHDA, CDR2 SQIVND, per germline (reference sequence). The CDR3 has 11 residues. V lost 7 bases and J lost 6, with 10 bases in between. Here the CDR3 reads CASTSGGEQYF. The CDR3 nucleotides are TGTGCCAGTACGTCCGGGGGCGAGCAGTACTTC.

The V gene is TRBV6-5, the J gene TRBJ2-7, with D possibly being TRBD2 (5 bases). The CDR3 consists of 12 residues. CDR1 and CDR2 from the germline V gene are MNHEY and SVGAGI. V was trimmed by 0 bases and J by 12 bases, leaving 12 bases between them. Here the CDR3 DNA reads TGTGCCAGCAGTTACTCCGGGGTGGTTGGGTACGTC. As protein: CASSYSGVVGYV.

The chain links TRBV13 to TRBJ2-3; 12 nucleotides match TRBD2. The J segment lost 8 bases and the V segment lost 1 base, leaving 4 bases of the junction unmatched. Per germline, CDR1 PRHDT and CDR2 FYEKMQ (reference sequence). This CDR3 comprises 15 residues. CDR3 in amino acids: CASSLVLAGGSTQYF. As DNA, the CDR3 is TGTGCCAGCAGCTTAGTACTAGCGGGGGGAAGTACGCAGTATTTT.

The chain has TRBV18 and TRBJ1-6, with 8 bases lining up with TRBD1. The CDR3 has 15 amino acids. The ends lost 3 bases at V and 7 bases at J; junction bases unmatched: 5. Germline lookup yields CDR1 KGHSH and CDR2 LQKENI. The CDR3 loop is CASSPTDRVNSPLHF. The CDR3 nucleotides read TGTGCCAGCTCACCGACGGACAGGGTAAATTCACCCCTCCACTTT.

This clone has only one observation. The chain carries TRBV9 and TRBJ2-1, with 13 bases lining up with TRBD2. V shed 3 bases and J 8 bases; nucleotides not matched to a gene: 5. Germline CDR1 and CDR2: SGDLS and YYNGEE. The CDR3 has 15 amino acids. The CDR3, as DNA: TGTGCCAGCAGCGAAGGACTAGCGGGGGTTGATGAGCAGTTCTTC. As protein: CASSEGLAGVDEQFF.

Regarding this clone: Relative to the germline gene, one junction end is altered; a read error may explain this. This chain links TRBV10-2 with TRBJ2-2; TRBD2 matches at 11 bases. The CDR3 totals 16 residues. Germline CDR1 and CDR2: WSHSY and SAAADI. The CDR3 is CASSELAGGSTGELFF. CDR3 coding DNA: TGCGCCAGCAGCGAGTTAGCGGGGGGGTCGACCGGGGAGCTGTTTTTT.

This chain links TRBV19 with TRBJ2-2; 8 bases are a match to TRBD1. V dropped 4 bases and J dropped 6; count of bases not matched to a gene: 10. In germline, CDR1 is LNHDA, CDR2 SQIVND (reference sequence). CDR3 length: 16 residues. CDR3 sequence reads: CASSNARTGSAGELFF. CDR3 nucleotide sequence: TGTGCCAGTAGTAATGCCCGGACAGGGAGCGCCGGGGAGCTGTTTTTT.

This chain uses TRBV10-3 with TRBJ1-2, with D maybe TRBD1 (6 bases). Per the germline V gene, CDR1 is ENHRY and CDR2 is SYGVKD. Trimming removed 4 bases at V and 6 bases at J, with 15 bases between. The CDR3 is made up of 14 amino acids. This CDR3 is CAISGQTGSDGYTF. The CDR3 bases are TGTGCCATCAGTGGTCAAACAGGGTCGGATGGCTACACCTTC.

The chain carries TRBV6-5 and TRBJ1-2; TRBD1 matches at 7 bases. Trimming at V came to 6 bases and at J to 7 bases, leaving 8 bases not matched to a gene. The CDR3 consists of 13 residues. Germline V gene data show CDR1 as MNHEY and CDR2 as SVGAGI. CDR3 sequence reads: CASSEDRRGGYTF. The CDR3 region has the DNA TGTGCCAGCAGCGAGGACAGGCGGGGTGGCTACACCTTC.

This clone has just a few counts. The rearrangement links TRBV2 to TRBJ2-7; 10 nucleotides line up with TRBD2. The CDR3 is 18 amino acids. Germline V CDR1 and CDR2: SNHLY, FYNNEI. With 2 bases clipped from V and 3 bases from J, the junction kept 13 bases outside the gene matches. In DNA, the CDR3 is TGTGCCAGCAGTGAAATTCGGGCTAGCGGGGGCCCTAACTACGAGCAGTACTTC. Translating gives CASSEIRASGGPNYEQYF.

The table lists this clone with a few counts. The genes are TRBV2 and TRBJ2-1; TRBD2 agrees at 11 bases. The V gene's germline CDR1 is SNHLY and CDR2 FYNNEI. The J segment lost 6 bases and the V segment lost 7 bases, leaving 8 bases of the junction unmatched. This CDR3 has 15 amino acids. CDR3 in DNA: TGTGCCAGCACCGGGGCTAGCGGGGGGAGCAATGAGCAGTTCTTC. Translated, it gives CASTGASGGSNEQFF.

V gene TRBV7-2 combines with J gene TRBJ2-1; the D gene is possibly TRBD2 (5 bases). Germline loops: CDR1 SGHTA, CDR2 FQGNSA. The CDR3 extends over 15 amino acids. The V and J ends lost 0 bases and 6 bases respectively, with 12 bases between them. CDR3 loop: CASSLAASRANEQFF. CDR3 sequence (DNA): TGTGCCAGCAGCTTAGCGGCTAGCCGTGCCAATGAGCAGTTCTTC.

This chain joins TRBV11-2 and TRBJ2-7, with TRBD2 identical over 9 bases. Germline V gene data show CDR1 as SGHAT and CDR2 as FQNNGV. The CDR3 has 15 residues. V shed 5 bases and J 5 bases; nucleotides not matched to a gene: 10. In DNA form, the CDR3 reads TGTGCCAGCAGCCCCAGAGCGGGGGGCAACAACGAGCAGTACGTC. Its translation: CASSPRAGGNNEQYV.

The chain uses TRBV6-1 and TRBJ1-5, with D perhaps TRBD1 (5 bases). In germline, CDR1 is MNHNS, CDR2 SASEGT. Trimming stripped 4 bases from V and 3 bases from J, with 25 bases between. CDR3 size: 19 residues. The chain's CDR3 is CASSGGGARWGGDNQPQHF. CDR3 nucleotides: TGTGCCAGCAGTGGCGGCGGGGCCCGTTGGGGGGGTGACAATCAGCCCCAGCATTTT.

V is TRBV19 and J is TRBJ1-2; tentative D call: TRBD1 (5 bases). V gave up 5 bases and J gave up 2 bases, with 15 bases separating them. The CDR3 is 15 amino acids. Germline V lookup: CDR1 LNHDA, CDR2 SQIVND (reference sequence). CDR3 bases: TGTGCCAGTAGTCCCTTGGGCAGGGTCAACTATGGCTACACCTTC. It specifies CASSPLGRVNYGYTF.

The genes are TRBV5-1 and TRBJ1-5; 7 nucleotides align to TRBD1. Germline-derived CDR1 and CDR2 are SGHRS and YFSETQ. The CDR3 has 15 amino acids. The J segment lost 3 bases and the V segment lost 0 bases, leaving 3 bases of the junction unmatched. CDR3 amino acids: CASSLEGGYNQPQHF. The CDR3 coding sequence is TGCGCCAGCAGCTTGGAAGGGGGCTACAATCAGCCCCAGCATTTT.

A note on this clone: This CDR3 is also generated by other DNA sequences in the sample. CDR3 region: CASRGQGNQPQHF. In DNA, the CDR3 is TGTGCCAGCAGGGGACAGGGCAATCAGCCCCAGCATTTT. The J gene is TRBJ1-5, the V gene TRBV2; 8 bases are shared with TRBD1. The CDR3 consists of 13 residues. CDR1 SNHLY and CDR2 FYNNEI come from the germline V gene. V lost 6 bases and J lost 2; bases outside the gene matches: 0. Filled out from reference TRBV2 and TRBJ1-5, the complete variable domain reads EPEVTQTPSHQVTQMGQEVILRCVPISNHLYFYWYRQILGQKVEFLVSFYNNEISEKSEIFDDQFSVERPDGSNFTLKIRSTKLEDSAMYFCASRGQGNQPQHFGDGTRLSIL.